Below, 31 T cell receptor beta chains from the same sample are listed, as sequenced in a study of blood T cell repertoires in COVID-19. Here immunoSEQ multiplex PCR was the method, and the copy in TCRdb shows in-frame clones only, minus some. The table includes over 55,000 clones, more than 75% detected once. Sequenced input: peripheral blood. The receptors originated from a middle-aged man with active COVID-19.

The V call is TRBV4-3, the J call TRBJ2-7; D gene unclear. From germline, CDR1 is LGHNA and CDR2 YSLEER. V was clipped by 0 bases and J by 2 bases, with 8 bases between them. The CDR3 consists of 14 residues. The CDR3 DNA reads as TGCGCCAGCAGCCAAGATGTAGTTACCTACGAGCAGTACTTC. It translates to CASSQDVVTYEQYF.

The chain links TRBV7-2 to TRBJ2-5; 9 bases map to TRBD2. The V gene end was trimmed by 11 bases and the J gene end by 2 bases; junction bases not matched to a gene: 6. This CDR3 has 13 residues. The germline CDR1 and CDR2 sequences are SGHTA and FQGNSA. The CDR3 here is CASQRGAQETQYF. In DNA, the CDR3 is TGTGCCTCCCAGCGGGGGGCACAAGAGACCCAGTACTTC.

As DNA, the CDR3 is TGTGCCAGCAGCCCCCAAGGACAGGGTGTCTCTAATGAGCAGTTCTTC. The encoded protein is CASSPQGQGVSNEQFF. The V gene is TRBV4-2, the J gene TRBJ2-1; 8 nucleotides line up with TRBD1. Germline assignment: CDR1 LGHNA and CDR2 YNFKEQ. This CDR3 is 16 amino acids long. V shed 4 bases, J shed 7 bases, and the junction held 12 bases outside the gene matches.

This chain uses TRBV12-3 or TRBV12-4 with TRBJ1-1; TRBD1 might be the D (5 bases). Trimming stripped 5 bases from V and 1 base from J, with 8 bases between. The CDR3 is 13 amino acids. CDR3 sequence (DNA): TGTGCCAGCAGTAGCGACAGGAACACTGAAGCTTTCTTT. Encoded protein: CASSSDRNTEAFF.

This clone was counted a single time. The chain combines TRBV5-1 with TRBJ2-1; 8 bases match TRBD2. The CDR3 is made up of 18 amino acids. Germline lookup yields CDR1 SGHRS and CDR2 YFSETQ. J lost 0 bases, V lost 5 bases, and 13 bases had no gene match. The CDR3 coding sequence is TGCGCCAGCAGAGCTGCCGGGACTAGGGGCGCCTCCTACAATGAGCAGTTCTTC. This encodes CASRAAGTRGASYNEQFF.

The CDR3, as DNA: TGTGCCAGCCTCTCAGCGGGGGCCGGTTACAATGAGCAGTTCTTC. Translating gives CASLSAGAGYNEQFF. The V gene is TRBV28, the J gene TRBJ2-1, with 8 bases identical to TRBD2. Germline V gives CDR1 MDHEN, CDR2 SYDVKM. The CDR3 runs to 15 residues. The V gene end was trimmed by 8 bases and the J gene end by 4 bases; junction bases not matched to a gene: 10.

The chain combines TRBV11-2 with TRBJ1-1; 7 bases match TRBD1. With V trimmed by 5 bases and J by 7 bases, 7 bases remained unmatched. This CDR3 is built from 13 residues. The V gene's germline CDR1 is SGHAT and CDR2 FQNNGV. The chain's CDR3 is CASSKGAGGEAFF. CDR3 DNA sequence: TGTGCCAGCAGCAAGGGGGCAGGGGGTGAAGCTTTCTTT.

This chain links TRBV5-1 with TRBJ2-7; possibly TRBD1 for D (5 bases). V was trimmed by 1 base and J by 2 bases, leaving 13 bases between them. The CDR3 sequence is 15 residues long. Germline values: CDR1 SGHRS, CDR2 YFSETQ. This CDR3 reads CASSLTVSGTYEQYF. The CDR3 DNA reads TGCGCCAGCAGCTTGACAGTCTCAGGGACCTACGAGCAGTACTTC.

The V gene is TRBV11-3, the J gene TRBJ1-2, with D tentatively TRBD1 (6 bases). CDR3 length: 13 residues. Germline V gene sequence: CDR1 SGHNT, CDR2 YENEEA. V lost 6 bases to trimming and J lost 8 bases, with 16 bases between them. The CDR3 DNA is TGTGCCAGCAGTGGGGCGGGGGCGCGAGGCTACACCTTC. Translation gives CASSGAGARGYTF.

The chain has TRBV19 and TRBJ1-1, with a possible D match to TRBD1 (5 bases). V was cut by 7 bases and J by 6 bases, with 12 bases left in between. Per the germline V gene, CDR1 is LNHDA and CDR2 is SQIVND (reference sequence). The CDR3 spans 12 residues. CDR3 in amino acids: CASIDDSPEAFF. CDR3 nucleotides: TGTGCCAGTATCGATGACAGTCCTGAAGCTTTCTTT.

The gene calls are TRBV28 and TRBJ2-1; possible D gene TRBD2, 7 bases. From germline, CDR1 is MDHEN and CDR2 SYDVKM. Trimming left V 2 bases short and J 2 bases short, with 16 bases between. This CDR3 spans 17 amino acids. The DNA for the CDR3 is TGTGCCAGCAGTTTACGAGGGGGGGCCCCACCCTACAATGAGCAGTTCTTC. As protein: CASSLRGGAPPYNEQFF. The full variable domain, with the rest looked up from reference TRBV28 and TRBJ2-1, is DVKVTQSSRYLVKRTGEKVFLECVQDMDHENMFWYRQDPGLGLRLIYFSYDVKMKEKGDIPEGYSVSREKKERFSLILESASTNQTSMYLCASSLRGGAPPYNEQFFGPGTRLTVL.

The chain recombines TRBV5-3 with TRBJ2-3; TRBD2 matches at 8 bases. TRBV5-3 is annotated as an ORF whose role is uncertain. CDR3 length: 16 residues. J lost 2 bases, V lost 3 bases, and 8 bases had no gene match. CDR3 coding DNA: TGTGCCAGAAGCTCTGTAAGCGGGGGATTCACAGATACGCAGTATTTT. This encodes CARSSVSGGFTDTQYF.

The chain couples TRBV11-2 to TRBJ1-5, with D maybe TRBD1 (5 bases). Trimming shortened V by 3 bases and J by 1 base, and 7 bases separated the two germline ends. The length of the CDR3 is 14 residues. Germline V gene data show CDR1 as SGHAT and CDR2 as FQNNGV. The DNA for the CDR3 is TGTGCCAGCAGCTTCGGACAAAGCAATCAGCCCCAGCATTTT. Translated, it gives CASSFGQSNQPQHF.

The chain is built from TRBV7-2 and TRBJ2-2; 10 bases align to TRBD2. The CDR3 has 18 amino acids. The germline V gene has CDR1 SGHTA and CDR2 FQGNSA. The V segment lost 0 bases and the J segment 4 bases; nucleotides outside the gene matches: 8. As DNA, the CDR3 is TGTGCCAGCAGCTTAGCGGCGAGGGCTAGCGGGAGCACCGGGGAGCTGTTTTTT. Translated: CASSLAARASGSTGELFF.

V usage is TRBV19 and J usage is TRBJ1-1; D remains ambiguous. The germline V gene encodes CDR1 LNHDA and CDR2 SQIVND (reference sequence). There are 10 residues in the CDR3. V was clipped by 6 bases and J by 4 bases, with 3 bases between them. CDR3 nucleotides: TGTGCCAGTAGCAGCACTGAAGCTTTCTTT. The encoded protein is CASSSTEAFF.

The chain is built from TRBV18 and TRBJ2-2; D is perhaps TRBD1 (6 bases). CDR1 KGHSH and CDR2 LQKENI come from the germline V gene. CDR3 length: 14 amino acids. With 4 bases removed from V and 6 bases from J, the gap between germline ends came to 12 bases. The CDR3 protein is CASSLLQGPGELFF. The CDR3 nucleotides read TGTGCCAGCTCACTCCTACAGGGACCCGGGGAGCTGTTTTTT. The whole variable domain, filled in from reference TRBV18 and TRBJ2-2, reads NAGVMQNPRHLVRRRGQEARLRCSPMKGHSHVYWYRQLPEEGLKFMVYLQKENIIDESGMPKERFSAEFPKEGPSILRIQQVVRGDSAAYFCASSLLQGPGELFFGEGSRLTVL.

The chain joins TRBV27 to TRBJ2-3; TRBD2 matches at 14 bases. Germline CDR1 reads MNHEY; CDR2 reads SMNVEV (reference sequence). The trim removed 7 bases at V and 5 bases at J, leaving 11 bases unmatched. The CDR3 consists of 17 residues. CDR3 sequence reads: CASTTRLAGGLRDTQYF. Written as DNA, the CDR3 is TGTGCCAGCACAACGAGACTAGCGGGAGGGCTGAGAGATACGCAGTATTTT.

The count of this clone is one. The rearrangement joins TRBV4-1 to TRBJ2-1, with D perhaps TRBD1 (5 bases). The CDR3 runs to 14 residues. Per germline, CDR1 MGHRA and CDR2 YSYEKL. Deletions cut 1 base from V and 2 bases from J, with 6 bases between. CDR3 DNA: TGCGCCAGCAGCCAAGGGGGCCCCTACAATGAGCAGTTCTTC. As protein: CASSQGGPYNEQFF.

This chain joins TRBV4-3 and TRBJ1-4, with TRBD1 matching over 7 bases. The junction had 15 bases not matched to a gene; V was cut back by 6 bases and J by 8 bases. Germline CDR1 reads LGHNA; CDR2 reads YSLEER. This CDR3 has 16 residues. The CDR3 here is CASSLKRGGGEEKLFF. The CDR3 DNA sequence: TGCGCCAGCAGTCTCAAAAGAGGGGGCGGAGAAGAAAAACTGTTTTTT.

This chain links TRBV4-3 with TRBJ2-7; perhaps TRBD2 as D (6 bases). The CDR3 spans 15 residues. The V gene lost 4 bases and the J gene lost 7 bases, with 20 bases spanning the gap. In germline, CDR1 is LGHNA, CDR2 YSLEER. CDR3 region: CASSRNGSKSREQYF. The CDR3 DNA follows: TGCGCCAGCAGCCGCAACGGGAGCAAGTCGCGGGAGCAGTACTTC.

CDR3 nucleotides: TGCGCCAGCAGCGGACAGGACCCTCGGGGCACTGAAGCTTTCTTT. This codes for CASSGQDPRGTEAFF. The V and J genes are TRBV5-1 and TRBJ1-1; 7 nucleotides align to TRBD1. This CDR3 region has 15 residues. Germline V CDR1 and CDR2: SGHRS, YFSETQ. The V and J ends lost 4 bases and 4 bases, in that order; junction bases with no gene match: 10.

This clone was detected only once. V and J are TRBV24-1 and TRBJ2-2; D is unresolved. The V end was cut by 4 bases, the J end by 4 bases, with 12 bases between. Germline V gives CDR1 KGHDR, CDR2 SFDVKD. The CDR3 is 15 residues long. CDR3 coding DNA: TGTGCCACCAGTGACCCCTCCCCGGGCACCGGGGAGCTGTTTTTT. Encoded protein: CATSDPSPGTGELFF.

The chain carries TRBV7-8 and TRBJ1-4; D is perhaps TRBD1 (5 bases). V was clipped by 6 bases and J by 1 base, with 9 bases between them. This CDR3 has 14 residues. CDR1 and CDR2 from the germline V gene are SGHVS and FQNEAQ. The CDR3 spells CASSPGITNEKLFF. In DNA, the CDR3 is TGTGCCAGCAGTCCAGGGATAACTAATGAAAAACTGTTTTTT.

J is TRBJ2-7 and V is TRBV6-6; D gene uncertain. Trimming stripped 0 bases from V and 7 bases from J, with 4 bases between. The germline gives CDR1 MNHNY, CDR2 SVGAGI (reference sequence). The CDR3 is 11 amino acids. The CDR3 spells CASSYSREQYF. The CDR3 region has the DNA TGTGCCAGCAGTTACTCGAGGGAGCAGTACTTC.

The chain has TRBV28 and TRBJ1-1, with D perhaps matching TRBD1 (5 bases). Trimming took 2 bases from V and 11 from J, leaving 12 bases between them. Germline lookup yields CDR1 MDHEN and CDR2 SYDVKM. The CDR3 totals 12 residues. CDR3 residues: CASSLRQGGAFF. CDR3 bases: TGTGCCAGCAGTTTAAGGCAGGGAGGGGCTTTCTTT.

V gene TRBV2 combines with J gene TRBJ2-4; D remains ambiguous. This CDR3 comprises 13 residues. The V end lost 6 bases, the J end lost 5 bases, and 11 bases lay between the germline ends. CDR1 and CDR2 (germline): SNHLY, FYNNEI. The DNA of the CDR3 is TGTGCCAGCAGCGCCGAGCAGGAAAACATTCAGTACTTC. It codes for CASSAEQENIQYF.

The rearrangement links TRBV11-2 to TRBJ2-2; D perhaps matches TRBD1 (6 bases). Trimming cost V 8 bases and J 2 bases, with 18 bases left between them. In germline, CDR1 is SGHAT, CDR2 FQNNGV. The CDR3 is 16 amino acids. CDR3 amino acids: CASRTAFEQNTGELFF. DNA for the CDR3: TGTGCCAGCCGGACAGCTTTTGAACAAAACACCGGGGAGCTGTTTTTT.

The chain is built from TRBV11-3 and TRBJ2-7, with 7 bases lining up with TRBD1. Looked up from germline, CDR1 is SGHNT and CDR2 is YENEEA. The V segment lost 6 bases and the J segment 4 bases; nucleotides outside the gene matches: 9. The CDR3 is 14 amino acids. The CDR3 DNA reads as TGTGCCAGCAGTCCCGACAGGGATTATTACGAGCAGTACTTC. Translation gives CASSPDRDYYEQYF.

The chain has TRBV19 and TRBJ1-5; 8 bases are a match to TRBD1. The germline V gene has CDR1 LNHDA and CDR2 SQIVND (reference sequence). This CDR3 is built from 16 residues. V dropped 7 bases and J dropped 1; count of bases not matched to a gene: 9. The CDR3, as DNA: TGTGCCAGTAAAGGTCAGGGGGCAGGGAGCAATCAGCCCCAGCATTTT. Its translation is CASKGQGAGSNQPQHF.

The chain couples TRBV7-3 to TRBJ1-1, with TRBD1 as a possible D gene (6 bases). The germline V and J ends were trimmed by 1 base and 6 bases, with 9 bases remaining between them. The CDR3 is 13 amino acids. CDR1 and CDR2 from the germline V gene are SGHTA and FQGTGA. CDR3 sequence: CASSLNPGAEAFF. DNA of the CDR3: TGTGCCAGCAGCTTAAATCCAGGGGCTGAAGCTTTCTTT.

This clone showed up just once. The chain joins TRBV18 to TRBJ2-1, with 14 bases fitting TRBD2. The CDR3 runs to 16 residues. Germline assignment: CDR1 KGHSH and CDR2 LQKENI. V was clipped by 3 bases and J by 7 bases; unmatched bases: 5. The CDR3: CASSPGTSGSGNEQFF. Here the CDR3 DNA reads TGTGCCAGCTCACCGGGGACTAGCGGGAGCGGGAATGAGCAGTTCTTC.